This is a list of T cell receptor beta chains from one sample in a study of Ad26.COV2.S vaccination and SARS-CoV-2 variants. Libraries were prepared by immunoSEQ multiplex PCR; TCRdb keeps only in-frame clonotypes and omits some of them. Of fewer than 800,000 clones listed, about 90% are singletons. Sequencing used peripheral blood, obtained in a trial of Ad26.COV2.S vaccine versus placebo. These receptors all come from a person between 18 and 65 years old who received the Ad26.COV2.S COVID-19 vaccine or a placebo. Both conserved end residues are part of each CDR3. Fields, in order: J gene, V gene, CDR3 protein.

>TRBJ2-1|TRBV6-2/TRBV6-3
CASSTGFNEQFF
>TRBJ1-2|TRBV19
CASKSGNLYGYTF
>TRBJ2-7|TRBV30
CAWEILATYEQYF
>TRBJ1-5|TRBV15
CATSPLRGGGNQPQHF
>TRBJ2-3|TRBV29-1
CSVRPDWGDTQYF
>TRBJ2-1|TRBV24-1
CATSDPSSGRAYEQFF
>TRBJ2-3|TRBV6-5
CASSYGFGGGTDTQYF
>TRBJ2-7|TRBV5-6
CASSFLGGPIYEQYF
>TRBJ1-1|TRBV21-1
CASSNGTGQDEAFF
>TRBJ2-5|TRBV7-2
CASSLAGMETQYF
>TRBJ2-3|TRBV5-5
CASSSLAGRSTDTQYF
>TRBJ1-1|TRBV29-1
CSVGGQTMGTEAFF
>TRBJ1-6|TRBV16
CASSGPGQGISPLHF
>TRBJ2-3|TRBV9
CASSVEGADTQYF
>TRBJ1-4|TRBV5-1
CASSSRQPRGATNEKLFF
>TRBJ1-1|TRBV30
CAWNGAGSEAFF
>TRBJ2-7|TRBV7-9
CASSFGSGEQYF
>TRBJ2-2|TRBV19
CASSIPGTAGELFF